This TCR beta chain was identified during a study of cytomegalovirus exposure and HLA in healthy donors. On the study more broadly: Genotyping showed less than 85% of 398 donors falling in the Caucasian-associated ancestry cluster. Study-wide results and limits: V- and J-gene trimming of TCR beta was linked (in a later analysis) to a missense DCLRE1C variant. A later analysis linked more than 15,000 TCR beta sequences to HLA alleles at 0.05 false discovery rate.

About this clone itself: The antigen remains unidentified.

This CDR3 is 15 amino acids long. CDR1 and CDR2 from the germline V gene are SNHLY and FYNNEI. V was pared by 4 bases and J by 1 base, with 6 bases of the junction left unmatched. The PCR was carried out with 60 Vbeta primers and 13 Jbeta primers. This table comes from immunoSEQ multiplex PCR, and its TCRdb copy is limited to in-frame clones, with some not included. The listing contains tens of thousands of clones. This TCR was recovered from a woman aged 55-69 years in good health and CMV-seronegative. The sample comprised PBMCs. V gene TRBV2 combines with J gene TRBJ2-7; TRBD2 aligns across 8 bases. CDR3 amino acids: CASSAQPSGSYEQYF. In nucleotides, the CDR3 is TGTGCCAGCAGTGCGCAGCCTAGCGGGTCCTACGAGCAGTACTTC.